This entry lists 10 T cell receptor beta chains sequenced from one sample in a study of beta chain features in type 1 diabetes. Findings of the study overall: TCRB CDR3s from Type 1 diabetes patients were moderately but significantly shorter in all four CD4+ subsets.

For these TCRs, the target antigens are not known. Of the isolated RNA, all was reverse transcribed, and so the sequenced material was expressed TCRB transcripts. Method: immunoSEQ multiplex PCR; TCRdb's copy keeps in-frame clones and lacks some. The sample yields more than 250,000 clones, 13% to 15% seen once. Sequencing was performed on naive CD4+ T cells from blood. The receptor source for this set is a man aged 25 to 40 with type 1 diabetes.

The genes are TRBV2 and TRBJ2-1, with a tentative D call TRBD1 (6 bases). The ends were cut back, 6 bases at V and 6 bases at J, with 15 bases in the middle. Germline V lookup: CDR1 SNHLY, CDR2 FYNNEI. This CDR3 region has 14 residues. CDR3 bases: TGTGCCAGCAGCCTTTTGACAGGCGCCAATGAGCAGTTCTTC. This codes for CASSLLTGANEQFF.

This rearrangement joins TRBV9 to TRBJ1-5; D uncertain. The CDR3 is 15 residues long. Germline CDR1 SGDLS, CDR2 YYNGEE. Between the trimmed V and J ends, which lost 4 bases and 0 bases, there was a span of 11 bases. The CDR3 nucleotides are TGTGCCAGCAGCCCTCGCGGGGATAGCAATCAGCCCCAGCATTTT. It specifies CASSPRGDSNQPQHF.

In this sample, this clone turned up a few times. At the DNA level, this CDR3 is encoded by other sequences in the same sample as well. The chain combines TRBV5-1 with TRBJ2-3; TRBD2 aligns across 10 bases. The CDR3 runs to 15 residues. The V gene's germline CDR1 is SGHRS and CDR2 YFSETQ. Losses at the gene ends were 4 bases for V and 1 base for J; bases not matched to a gene: 3. DNA for the CDR3: TGCGCCAGCAGCGTAGGACTAGCGGGCACAGATACGCAGTATTTT. Translation gives CASSVGLAGTDTQYF. Together with reference TRBV5-1 and TRBJ2-3, the CDR3 gives the full variable domain: KAGVTQTPRYLIKTRGQQVTLSCSPISGHRSVSWYQQTPGQGLQFLFEYFSETQRNKGNFPGRFSGRQFSNSRSEMNVSTLELGDSALYLCASSVGLAGTDTQYFGPGTRLTVL.

The V and J genes are TRBV28 and TRBJ1-5; no reliable D call. The CDR3 runs to 12 residues. Trimming took 4 bases from V and 9 from J, leaving 10 bases between them. Germline loops: CDR1 MDHEN, CDR2 SYDVKM. The CDR3 DNA is TGTGCCAGCAGTTCGGTATCCTGGCCCCAGCATTTT. It translates to CASSSVSWPQHF.

V is TRBV7-9 and J is TRBJ2-7; D perhaps matches TRBD2 (5 bases). V shed 5 bases and J shed 2 bases, with 13 bases lying between them. Germline V CDR1 and CDR2: SEHNR, FQNEAQ (reference sequence). CDR3 size: 14 residues. In DNA form, the CDR3 reads TGTGCCAGCAGCCCCGGAGGTGGGACCTACGAGCAGTACTTC. Protein product: CASSPGGGTYEQYF. The full variable domain, in which reference TRBV7-9 and TRBJ2-7 provide the parts outside the CDR3, is DTGVSQNPRHKITKRGQNVTFRCDPISEHNRLYWYRQTLGQGPEFLTYFQNEAQLEKSRLLSDRFSAERPKGSFSTLEIQRTEQGDSAMYLCASSPGGGTYEQYFGPGTRLTVT.

The chain combines TRBV5-1 with TRBJ2-1; D is perhaps TRBD2 (5 bases). The V end was cut by 4 bases, the J end by 4 bases, with 15 bases between. Germline loops: CDR1 SGHRS, CDR2 YFSETQ. This CDR3 is built from 15 residues. The CDR3 spells CASSVASTTYNEQFF. The CDR3, as DNA: TGCGCCAGCAGCGTGGCCTCGACTACATACAATGAGCAGTTCTTC.

This clone came up once. V gene TRBV18 combines with J gene TRBJ2-3; no clear D. The CDR3 spans 15 residues. The V gene's germline CDR1 is KGHSH and CDR2 LQKENI. V lost 0 bases to trimming and J lost 2 bases, with 9 bases between them. The CDR3 sequence: CASSPPRDNTDTQYF. The CDR3 DNA reads as TGTGCCAGCTCACCACCCCGAGACAACACAGATACGCAGTATTTT.

V and J are TRBV19 and TRBJ2-7, with 8 bases that match TRBD1. Germline-derived CDR1 and CDR2 are LNHDA and SQIVND (reference sequence). V was pared by 10 bases and J by 5 bases, with 4 bases of the junction left unmatched. The CDR3 consists of 11 residues. DNA for the CDR3: TGTGCCACGGGACAGGCTGACGAGCAGTACTTC. The encoded protein is CATGQADEQYF.

This clone was seen a few times. This rearrangement joins TRBV19 to TRBJ2-1, with 9 bases aligning to TRBD2. The CDR3 runs 17 residues. Trimming removed 0 bases from V and 6 bases from J; junction bases left unmatched: 9. In germline, CDR1 is LNHDA, CDR2 SQIVND (reference sequence). CDR3 nucleotides: TGTGCCAGTAGTATAGACATTAGCGGGAGTTCGTTCAATGAGCAGTTCTTC. It is translated as CASSIDISGSSFNEQFF.

In this sample, this clone turned up a few times. V gene TRBV30 combines with J gene TRBJ2-2, with 7 positions matching TRBD2. CDR3 size: 16 residues. Germline V gene sequence: CDR1 GTSNPN, CDR2 SVGIG (reference sequence). The V and J ends lost 4 bases and 4 bases, in that order; junction bases with no gene match: 12. The CDR3 here is CAWTRRKRDPTGELFF. CDR3 DNA sequence: TGTGCCTGGACTCGAAGGAAGCGGGACCCCACCGGGGAGCTGTTTTTT.